The 13 T cell receptor beta chains listed next were all sequenced from one sample in a study of blood T cells in healthy people across ages. A J-beta primer mix and a sample-barcoded 5' primer were used in a second PCR of roughly 7 to 12 cycles. TCRdb re-called the 5' RACE reads with MiXCR, one entry per CDR3 protein. The profile covers under 1,000,000 distinct CDR3 sequences, with less than 60% appearing a single time and roughly 18% taken by the ten largest. The sequenced sample was blood. These TCRs come from a man older than 75 in good health.

There are many counts of this clonotype. A much larger clone sits a single nucleotide away, making a read error possible. The rearrangement links TRBV7-2 to TRBJ2-5; 14 bases agree with TRBD2. Germline V gene sequence: CDR1 SGHTA, CDR2 FQGNSA. Trimming cost V 1 base and J 11 bases; bases outside gene matches: 15. CDR3 length: 18 amino acids. CDR3 nucleotide sequence: TGTGCCAGCAGCTTAGAGGGGACTAGCGGGAGATATTACAATGAGCAGTACTTC. Translating it yields CASSLEGTSGRYYNEQYF.

V usage is TRBV2 and J usage is TRBJ1-6, with TRBD1 as a possible D gene (6 bases). Germline V gives CDR1 SNHLY, CDR2 FYNNEI. V lost 6 bases to trimming and J lost 5 bases, with 14 bases between them. This CDR3 has 15 residues. CDR3 sequence reads: CASRIGRGDNSPLHF. CDR3 bases: TGTGCCAGCAGGATTGGCAGGGGTGATAATTCACCCCTCCACTTT.

This clonotype was seen repeatedly, ten times or more. The chain recombines TRBV29-1 with TRBJ2-7; D remains unclear. The CDR3 is 11 residues long. V lost 4 bases and J lost 3, with 7 bases in between. CDR1 and CDR2 from the germline V gene are SQVTM and ANQGSEA. The CDR3 DNA follows: TGCAGCGTTGGTCGAGGCTACGAGCAGTACTTC. It is translated as CSVGRGYEQYF.

The count of this clonotype is one. The chain carries TRBV20-1 and TRBJ2-3, with unresolved D. V was shortened by 4 bases and J by 4 bases, with 15 bases between the two germline ends. The CDR3 consists of 14 residues. Looked up from germline, CDR1 is DFQATT and CDR2 is SNEGSKA (reference sequence). CDR3 residues: CSATNNVGSDTQYF. The CDR3 coding sequence is TGCAGTGCTACTAATAACGTGGGTTCAGATACGCAGTATTTT.

This clonotype has only a few counts. This CDR3 is CASSITGGVAEAFF. As DNA, the CDR3 is TGCGCCAGCAGCATTACGGGGGGCGTAGCTGAAGCTTTCTTT. The chain couples TRBV5-1 to TRBJ1-1; a weak D match, TRBD1 (6 bases). CDR1 is SGHRS and CDR2 is YFSETQ in the germline V gene. V was pared by 4 bases and J by 6 bases, with 16 bases between. CDR3 size: 14 residues. The full variable domain, with the rest looked up from reference TRBV5-1 and TRBJ1-1, is KAGVTQTPRYLIKTRGQQVTLSCSPISGHRSVSWYQQTPGQGLQFLFEYFSETQRNKGNFPGRFSGRQFSNSRSEMNVSTLELGDSALYLCASSITGGVAEAFFGQGTRLTVV.

This CDR3 reads CASSPRTSAQNTGELFF. The CDR3 region has the DNA TGTGCCAGCAGTCCGCGGACTAGCGCCCAGAACACCGGGGAGCTGTTTTTT. The chain carries TRBV27 and TRBJ2-2, with 9 bases identical to TRBD2. J lost 1 base, V lost 5 bases, and 8 bases had no gene match. The CDR3 runs to 17 residues. CDR1 and CDR2 (germline): MNHEY, SMNVEV (reference sequence).

The chain employs TRBV7-9 and TRBJ2-1; maybe TRBD1 (6 bases). Germline V CDR1 and CDR2: SEHNR, FQNEAQ (reference sequence). The CDR3 is made up of 16 amino acids. V was shortened by 3 bases and J by 4 bases, with 16 bases between the two germline ends. For the CDR3, the DNA is TGTGCCAGCAGCTTTTGGTTGGGACATGGATACAATGAGCAGTTCTTC. It translates to CASSFWLGHGYNEQFF.

The chain combines TRBV28 with TRBJ2-7, with 8 bases identical to TRBD2. J lost 7 bases, V lost 10 bases, and 15 bases had no gene match. This CDR3 spans 14 amino acids. Germline loops: CDR1 MDHEN, CDR2 SYDVKM. CDR3 DNA sequence: TGTGCCACCGAAGTTGCGGGGGGACTTCGGGAGCAGTACTTC. Its translation: CATEVAGGLREQYF.

The rearrangement uses TRBV10-3 and TRBJ1-6, with TRBD1 matching 7 bases. The junction had 10 bases not matched to a gene; V was cut back by 10 bases and J by 7 bases. CDR3 length: 14 amino acids. Germline V gene lookup returns CDR1 ENHRY and CDR2 SYGVKD. Written as DNA, the CDR3 is TGTGCCACCGAATCCGGGACAGCAAATTCACCCCTCCACTTT. Its translation: CATESGTANSPLHF.

V and J are TRBV7-2 and TRBJ1-2, with TRBD1 matching over 7 bases. The V and J ends lost 5 bases and 8 bases, in that order; junction bases with no gene match: 11. The CDR3 has 14 residues. Germline CDR1 reads SGHTA; CDR2 reads FQGNSA. CDR3 nucleotides: TGTGCCAGCAGCCCCGGGAGGGGGCAGGGCGGCTACACCTTC. It is translated as CASSPGRGQGGYTF.

This clonotype appeared many times. V usage is TRBV25-1 and J usage is TRBJ2-7; D might be TRBD2 (5 bases). Germline V lookup: CDR1 MGHDK, CDR2 SYGVNS. Trimming removed 3 bases at V and 3 bases at J, with 6 bases between. This CDR3 contains 12 residues. CDR3 in DNA: TGTGCCAGCAGTGAGGACTTCTACGAGCAGTACTTC. Its translation: CASSEDFYEQYF.

This clonotype was counted only a few times. The chain carries TRBV6-5 and TRBJ1-1, with 7 bases aligning to TRBD1. The CDR3 is made up of 15 amino acids. V was pared by 0 bases and J by 4 bases, with 5 bases of the junction left unmatched. CDR1 and CDR2 from the germline V gene are MNHEY and SVGAGI. CDR3 nucleotides: TGTGCCAGCAGTTACTCGGCAGGGGGTGGCACTGAAGCTTTCTTT. Translating gives CASSYSAGGGTEAFF.

The chain links TRBV11-3 to TRBJ1-1; no reliable D call. With 2 bases removed from V and 4 bases from J, the gap between germline ends came to 8 bases. CDR3 length: 13 amino acids. Germline V CDR1 and CDR2: SGHNT, YENEEA. The CDR3: CASSLMAATEAFF. The CDR3 coding sequence is TGTGCCAGCAGCTTAATGGCCGCCACTGAAGCTTTCTTT.